A single sample gave rise to the 25 T cell receptor beta chains below, sequenced in a study of T cells in Graves' hyperthyroidism and ophthalmopathy (dated 2019 in TCRdb). Library generation was performed with multiplex PCR. Sequenced using an Illumina HiSeq 2000. Amplification of TCR beta CDR3 regions was carried out from RNA transcripts. A first-round RT-PCR of the TCR CDR3 used the HTBI primer set with the Qiagen OneStep RT-PCR kit. In-frame beta chains were kept once TCRdb had trimmed the public reads at Q25 with fastp and called clones with MiXCR. Each record represents a unique CDR3 protein, reported with the most common genes and DNA among its rows. The sample yields approximately 690,000 distinct CDR3 sequences; about 14% were counted once. The ten largest account for about 12% of the sample. Sequencing input: blood. The receptors were sampled from a woman aged 45-59 years with Graves' ophthalmopathy.

This clonotype was recorded many times. The V call is TRBV7-2, the J call TRBJ1-1, with a weak D call TRBD1 (6 bases). The CDR3 runs 17 residues. Deletions cut 0 bases from V and 0 bases from J, with 14 bases between. CDR1 is SGHTA and CDR2 is FQGNSA in the germline V gene. CDR3 residues: CASSLALGGRMNTEAFF. The CDR3 coding sequence is TGTGCCAGCAGCTTAGCGCTAGGGGGGCGAATGAACACTGAAGCTTTCTTT.

This clonotype occurred many times. This chain links TRBV20-1 with TRBJ2-7; 7 bases agree with TRBD1. This CDR3 spans 14 amino acids. V shed 2 bases, J shed 3 bases, and the junction held 7 bases outside the gene matches. Germline V gene lookup returns CDR1 DFQATT and CDR2 SNEGSKA (reference sequence). Here the CDR3 reads CSARPGGVGYEQYF. CDR3 nucleotide sequence: TGCAGTGCTAGACCAGGGGGAGTGGGCTACGAGCAGTACTTC.

This clonotype appeared many times. The J gene is TRBJ2-1, the V gene TRBV28; 10 bases agree with TRBD1. J lost 8 bases, V lost 4 bases, and 8 bases had no gene match. CDR1 and CDR2 from the germline V gene are MDHEN and SYDVKM. The CDR3 has 15 amino acids. The CDR3 loop reads CASSWTGTGVHEQFF. The CDR3 nucleotides read TGTGCCAGCAGTTGGACCGGGACAGGGGTCCATGAGCAGTTCTTC.

This clonotype was found a few times. This may be a read error, as it is one base from a much larger clone. The rearrangement links TRBV2 to TRBJ2-1; TRBD2 matches at 8 bases. Germline V gives CDR1 SNHLY, CDR2 FYNNEI. The CDR3 has 14 residues. In DNA form, the CDR3 reads TGTGCCACATCAATAGCGGGATGGGACAATAAGCAGTTCTTC. Its translation: CATSIAGWDNKQFF. Full variable domain (outside the CDR3, taken from reference TRBV2 and TRBJ2-1): EPEVTQTPSHQVTQMGQEVILRCVPISNHLYFYWYRQILGQKVEFLVSFYNNEISEKSEIFDDQFSVERPDGSNFTLKIRSTKLEDSAMYFCATSIAGWDNKQFFGPGTRLTVL.

This clonotype came up many times. This chain joins TRBV27 and TRBJ2-3, with TRBD1 matching 7 bases. V was clipped by 6 bases and J by 5 bases; unmatched bases: 11. Per the germline V gene, CDR1 is MNHEY and CDR2 is SMNVEV (reference sequence). The CDR3 covers 15 residues. CDR3 sequence (DNA): TGTGCCAGCAGGTACAGGGGCGAAGGCAGAGATACGCAGTATTTT. Translated: CASRYRGEGRDTQYF.

This clonotype appeared a few times. The V call is TRBV19, the J call TRBJ1-4; D ambiguous. Germline V lookup: CDR1 LNHDA, CDR2 SQIVND (reference sequence). With 1 base removed from V and 8 bases from J, the gap between germline ends came to 20 bases. The CDR3 has 17 amino acids. CDR3 nucleotide sequence: TGTGCCAGTAGTATAGTCGGTTTTGGGAGACCTACCGAAAAACTGTTTTTT. This translates into CASSIVGFGRPTEKLFF.

Ten or more counts support this clonotype. The rearrangement uses TRBV7-9 and TRBJ1-2, with unresolved D. The V gene's germline CDR1 is SEHNR and CDR2 FQNEAQ (reference sequence). V was cut by 5 bases and J by 1 base, with 14 bases left in between. This CDR3 is built from 15 residues. The DNA of the CDR3 is TGTGCCAGCAGCGGAGACGGGGATAATAACTATGGCTACACCTTC. This sequence encodes CASSGDGDNNYGYTF.

This clonotype was seen ten or more times. V gene TRBV27 combines with J gene TRBJ1-1; no firm D call. The CDR3 totals 17 residues. Germline loops: CDR1 MNHEY, CDR2 SMNVEV (reference sequence). V was shortened by 2 bases and J by 1 base, with 17 bases between the two germline ends. CDR3 residues: CASSLGWGESSNTEAFF. CDR3 DNA sequence: TGTGCCAGCAGTTTAGGATGGGGAGAGAGCTCGAACACTGAAGCTTTCTTT.

This rearrangement joins TRBV19 to TRBJ2-7; maybe TRBD1 (6 bases). The CDR3 runs to 14 residues. CDR1 and CDR2 from the germline V gene are LNHDA and SQIVND (reference sequence). The V and J ends lost 10 bases and 2 bases respectively, with 18 bases between them. CDR3 sequence: CATQRRGPTYEQYF. CDR3 nucleotide sequence: TGTGCCACCCAACGCAGGGGACCTACCTACGAGCAGTACTTC.

This clonotype was counted a few times. The chain uses TRBV18 and TRBJ1-5, with 8 bases aligning to TRBD1. Trimming at V came to 0 bases and at J to 3 bases, leaving 4 bases not matched to a gene. The CDR3 spans 16 residues. Looked up from germline, CDR1 is KGHSH and CDR2 is LQKENI. The chain's CDR3 is CASSPPGTGFNQPQHF. As DNA, the CDR3 is TGTGCCAGCTCACCACCAGGGACAGGTTTCAATCAGCCCCAGCATTTT.

This clonotype was detected a few times. V and J are TRBV14 and TRBJ2-2; no reliable D call. The CDR3 consists of 14 residues. Germline-derived CDR1 and CDR2 are SGHDN and FVKESK. Deletions cut 2 bases from V and 0 bases from J, with 4 bases between. The CDR3 DNA reads TGTGCCAGCAGCCAAAGGCCGAACACCGGGGAGCTGTTTTTT. Amino acids: CASSQRPNTGELFF.

In regard to this clonotype: An end of the junction differs from the germline gene, which may be a read error. This chain uses TRBV6-2 or TRBV6-3 with TRBJ2-5; 8 nucleotides agree with TRBD2. Looked up from germline, CDR1 is MNHEY and CDR2 is SVGEGT. CDR3 length: 12 residues. In nucleotides, the CDR3 is TGTGCCAGCAGGCACAGCGGGAGACCCCCGTTCTTC. Its translation: CASRHSGRPPFF.

This clonotype was detected many times. The chain joins TRBV29-1 to TRBJ2-5, with 8 bases aligning to TRBD1. V lost 4 bases and J lost 3; bases outside the gene matches: 4. Germline values: CDR1 SQVTM, CDR2 ANQGSEA. The CDR3 loop spans 13 amino acids. CDR3 sequence (DNA): TGCAGCGTTGCACAGGGGGGAGAAGAGACCCAGTACTTC. It encodes CSVAQGGEETQYF.

This clonotype showed up many times. The V gene is TRBV5-1, the J gene TRBJ2-1; D is undetermined. This CDR3 has 14 amino acids. The V end lost 0 bases, the J end lost 9 bases, and 13 bases lay between the germline ends. Germline V gene sequence: CDR1 SGHRS, CDR2 YFSETQ. CDR3 loop: CASSLGLTVGEQFF. CDR3 nucleotides: TGCGCCAGCAGCTTGGGACTCACAGTTGGTGAGCAGTTCTTC.

This clonotype has just a few counts. The chain carries TRBV9 and TRBJ2-3; 8 bases map to TRBD2. This CDR3 comprises 15 residues. J lost 2 bases, V lost 0 bases, and 2 bases had no gene match. Germline V gene data show CDR1 as SGDLS and CDR2 as YYNGEE. CDR3 protein: CASSVERGNTDTQYF. The CDR3 region has the DNA TGTGCCAGCAGCGTAGAGCGGGGGAACACAGATACGCAGTATTTT.

This clonotype was seen repeatedly, ten times or more. The chain joins TRBV30 to TRBJ1-1; tentative D call: TRBD1 (5 bases). CDR1 and CDR2 (germline): GTSNPN, SVGIG (reference sequence). The CDR3 length is 15 residues. Trimming took off 4 bases at V and 5 bases at J, with 20 bases between the two ends. The CDR3 sequence is CAWIGPSRRGTEAFF. CDR3 sequence (DNA): TGTGCCTGGATAGGTCCGAGTAGGCGGGGGACTGAAGCTTTCTTT.

The sample holds many counts of this clonotype. The chain couples TRBV5-1 to TRBJ2-7, with 7 nucleotides matching TRBD1. Germline trimming cut 4 bases from V and 2 bases from J; bases unmatched to any gene: 9. The CDR3 covers 15 residues. Germline CDR1 reads SGHRS; CDR2 reads YFSETQ. CDR3 DNA sequence: TGCGCCAGCAGCATCGGGACAGTGTATACCTACGAGCAGTACTTC. Its translation: CASSIGTVYTYEQYF.

This rearrangement joins TRBV19 to TRBJ1-5; weak D call: TRBD1 (5 bases). Germline CDR1 is LNHDA and CDR2 is SQIVND (reference sequence). The CDR3 covers 16 residues. Trimming removed 3 bases from V and 7 bases from J, with 19 bases in between. The CDR3: CASSIGAALPGQPQHF. The DNA for the CDR3 is TGTGCCAGTAGTATTGGGGCAGCCCTGCCGGGGCAGCCCCAGCATTTT.

This clonotype was observed at least ten times. The CDR3 DNA reads as TGTGCCAGCAGCTTAACTAGCCAGACCACAGATACGCAGTATTTT. Translated: CASSLTSQTTDTQYF. This rearrangement joins TRBV11-3 to TRBJ2-3, with a tentative D call TRBD2 (6 bases). Germline assignment: CDR1 SGHNT and CDR2 YENEEA. CDR3 length: 15 amino acids. Trimming removed 2 bases at V and 2 bases at J, with 11 bases between.

This clonotype has at least ten counts. This rearrangement joins TRBV2 to TRBJ2-1; D unclear. CDR1 is SNHLY and CDR2 is FYNNEI in the germline V gene. The CDR3 is made up of 13 amino acids. V was cut by 1 base and J by 10 bases, with 11 bases left in between. The CDR3 is CASSEGKAREQFF. In nucleotides, the CDR3 is TGTGCCAGCAGTGAAGGTAAAGCTAGAGAGCAGTTCTTC. Full variable domain (remainder filled in from reference TRBV2 and TRBJ2-1): EPEVTQTPSHQVTQMGQEVILRCVPISNHLYFYWYRQILGQKVEFLVSFYNNEISEKSEIFDDQFSVERPDGSNFTLKIRSTKLEDSAMYFCASSEGKAREQFFGPGTRLTVL.

V is TRBV2 and J is TRBJ1-3, with D possibly being TRBD1 (5 bases). CDR1 is SNHLY and CDR2 is FYNNEI in the germline V gene. V was pared by 10 bases and J by 0 bases, with 13 bases between. This CDR3 is 14 amino acids long. This CDR3 reads CATSQDFSGNTIYF. CDR3 nucleotide sequence: TGTGCCACCTCACAGGATTTCTCTGGAAACACCATATATTTT.

The DNA for the CDR3 is TGTGCCAGCTGGAGGTTGGATACGCAGTATTTT. It translates to CASWRLDTQYF. The chain is built from TRBV27 and TRBJ2-3; D possibly corresponds to TRBD2 (5 bases). This CDR3 spans 11 amino acids. V lost 8 bases, J lost 6 bases, and 9 bases lay in between. Germline lookup yields CDR1 MNHEY and CDR2 SMNVEV (reference sequence).

This clonotype showed up just once. V gene TRBV10-3 combines with J gene TRBJ1-1; a weak D match, TRBD1 (5 bases). V was shortened by 0 bases and J by 4 bases, with 9 bases between the two germline ends. Per germline, CDR1 ENHRY and CDR2 SYGVKD. CDR3 length equals 14 residues. This CDR3 reads CAISESTGGTEAFF. The CDR3 nucleotides read TGTGCCATCAGTGAGTCGACGGGGGGCACTGAAGCTTTCTTT.

The chain recombines TRBV6-2 or TRBV6-3 with TRBJ2-3, with 9 positions matching TRBD2. CDR3 length equals 13 residues. The V and J ends lost 10 bases and 3 bases, in that order; junction bases with no gene match: 5. CDR1 MNHEY and CDR2 SVGEGT come from the germline V gene. CDR3 loop: CATKTSGTDTQYF. The CDR3, as DNA: TGTGCCACCAAGACTAGCGGTACAGATACGCAGTATTTT.

This chain uses TRBV7-2 with TRBJ1-4, with no clear D. CDR1 SGHTA and CDR2 FQGNSA come from the germline V gene. Trimming took off 1 base at V and 8 bases at J, with 8 bases between the two ends. The CDR3 consists of 13 residues. CDR3 in DNA: TGTGCCAGCAGCTTAGTCGGCGGGGAAAAACTGTTTTTT. The encoded protein is CASSLVGGEKLFF.